This T cell receptor beta chain was profiled in a study of cytomegalovirus exposure and HLA in healthy donors. Whole-study findings and limits: Immune exposure data for these donors was limited to CMV serostatus. V- and J-gene trimming of TCR beta was linked (in a later analysis) to a missense DCLRE1C variant. The authors enumerated some 170 TCR beta chains as linked to cytomegalovirus.

The germline V and J ends were trimmed by 5 bases and 6 bases, with 11 bases remaining between them. CDR1 and CDR2 from the germline V gene are SGHTA and FQGNSA. The length of the CDR3 is 13 residues. Primers included in the PCR were 60 Vbeta and 13 Jbeta primers. Sequencing was performed with immunoSEQ multiplex PCR; in TCRdb, only in-frame clones are kept and a portion is missing. The sample lists about 170,000 clones; 75% to 90% were seen once. This clone was observed a few times. Antigen specificity is unknown. This clonotype was obtained from a woman aged 45-59 years in good health and CMV-seropositive. Material: PBMCs. The genes are TRBV7-2 and TRBJ2-1; D might be TRBD2 (5 bases). CDR3: CASSRGVLNEQFF. The CDR3 DNA reads as TGTGCCAGCAGCCGGGGAGTCCTCAATGAGCAGTTCTTC.